Following are 21 T cell receptor beta chains from one sample sequenced in a study of blood T cell repertoires in COVID-19. Only in-frame clones appear in the TCRdb table, and some are missing; sequencing was by immunoSEQ multiplex PCR. The sample yields a few hundred thousand clones, 86% seen once. Sample: peripheral blood. The receptors shown here come from a woman in her fifties or sixties with acute or convalescent COVID-19.

This chain joins TRBV5-6 and TRBJ2-7; TRBD1 matches 7 bases. J gave up 2 bases and V 3 bases, and 5 bases lay outside the gene matches. Germline assignment: CDR1 SGHDT and CDR2 YYEEEE. The CDR3 extends over 14 amino acids. This chain's CDR3 is CASSSDRNPYEQYF. As DNA, the CDR3 is TGTGCCAGCAGCTCGGACAGGAACCCCTACGAGCAGTACTTC.

The chain combines TRBV5-6 with TRBJ1-1; no reliable D call. V lost 2 bases, J lost 3 bases, and 8 bases lay in between. The CDR3 length is 13 residues. The germline V gene has CDR1 SGHDT and CDR2 YYEEEE. CDR3 nucleotides: TGTGCCAGCAGCTTTACGAGGTACACTGAAGCTTTCTTT. Amino acid sequence: CASSFTRYTEAFF.

The rearrangement links TRBV18 to TRBJ1-2, with a tentative D call TRBD1 (5 bases). The CDR3 consists of 15 residues. Germline V CDR1 and CDR2: KGHSH, LQKENI. Trimming cost V 3 bases and J 1 base, with 12 bases left between them. The CDR3 here is CASSPGGTLNYGYTF. The CDR3 region has the DNA TGTGCCAGCTCACCGGGGGGAACTCTTAACTATGGCTACACCTTC.

The count of this clone is one. The chain couples TRBV30 to TRBJ1-2; possibly TRBD1 for D (5 bases). The CDR3 contains 15 residues. Germline V lookup: CDR1 GTSNPN, CDR2 SVGIG (reference sequence). The germline V and J ends were trimmed by 3 bases and 8 bases, with 22 bases remaining between them. The CDR3 DNA reads as TGTGCCTGGAGAAGTTTCGGGGGGAGGGCAGAGGGCTACACCTTC. This codes for CAWRSFGGRAEGYTF.

V usage is TRBV5-4 and J usage is TRBJ2-2; tentative D call: TRBD2 (5 bases). CDR3 length: 16 amino acids. Trimming removed 4 bases at V and 1 base at J, with 14 bases between. CDR1 and CDR2 from the germline V gene are SGHNT and YYREEE (reference sequence). The CDR3 sequence: CASSQLGGLNTGELFF. CDR3 nucleotide sequence: TGTGCCAGCAGCCAACTTGGAGGATTGAACACCGGGGAGCTGTTTTTT. The whole variable domain, remainder taken from reference TRBV5-4 and TRBJ2-2, is ETGVTQSPTHLIKTRGQQVTLRCSSQSGHNTVSWYQQALGQGPQFIFQYYREEENGRGNFPPRFSGLQFPNYSSELNVNALELDDSALYLCASSQLGGLNTGELFFGEGSRLTVL.

This CDR3 is CASNGVGDTGELFF. The CDR3 DNA reads as TGTGCCAGCAATGGGGTAGGGGACACCGGGGAGCTGTTTTTT. The chain is built from TRBV7-9 and TRBJ2-2; weak D call: TRBD1 (5 bases). The CDR3 is 14 residues long. Looked up from germline, CDR1 is SEHNR and CDR2 is FQNEAQ (reference sequence). The V and J ends lost 7 bases and 3 bases respectively, with 12 bases between them. The full variable domain, completed using reference TRBV7-9 and TRBJ2-2, is DTGVSQNPRHKITKRGQNVTFRCDPISEHNRLYWYRQTLGQGPEFLTYFQNEAQLEKSRLLSDRFSAERPKGSFSTLEIQRTEQGDSAMYLCASNGVGDTGELFFGEGSRLTVL.

The gene calls are TRBV30 and TRBJ2-7; D is unresolved. The V end was cut by 2 bases, the J end by 4 bases, with 18 bases between. CDR1 is GTSNPN and CDR2 is SVGIG in the germline V gene (reference sequence). The CDR3 runs 15 residues. This chain's CDR3 is CAWSSLDPFQYEQYF. The CDR3 nucleotides are TGTGCCTGGAGTTCCCTAGACCCGTTCCAGTACGAGCAGTACTTC.

The rearrangement uses TRBV7-2 and TRBJ1-1; weak D call: TRBD1 (6 bases). Germline CDR1 reads SGHTA; CDR2 reads FQGNSA. The CDR3 runs to 18 residues. Trimming stripped 2 bases from V and 0 bases from J, with 19 bases between. The DNA of the CDR3 is TGTGCCAGCAGCTTAACAGGGTCAACTGGACAGATGAACACTGAAGCTTTCTTT. It translates to CASSLTGSTGQMNTEAFF. Full variable domain (remainder filled in from reference TRBV7-2 and TRBJ1-1): GAGVSQSPSNKVTEKGKDVELRCDPISGHTALYWYRQSLGQGLEFLIYFQGNSAPDKSGLPSDRFSAERTGGSVSTLTIQRTQQEDSAVYLCASSLTGSTGQMNTEAFFGQGTRLTVV.

The chain is built from TRBV18 and TRBJ2-7; D call uncertain. The CDR3 is 13 amino acids. Trimming removed 4 bases from V and 4 bases from J, with 11 bases in between. Germline CDR1 is KGHSH and CDR2 is LQKENI. The CDR3 region has the DNA TGTGCCAGCTCACGACCCCTCGGTTACGAGCAGTACTTC. Its protein is CASSRPLGYEQYF.

This clone was counted once. The chain joins TRBV7-2 to TRBJ2-1; 9 nucleotides line up with TRBD2. The CDR3 runs 15 residues. The V and J ends lost 4 bases and 4 bases, in that order; junction bases with no gene match: 5. The germline V gene has CDR1 SGHTA and CDR2 FQGNSA. CDR3 sequence reads: CASSSSSGEYNEQFF. The CDR3 nucleotides are TGTGCCAGCAGCTCCTCTAGCGGGGAATACAATGAGCAGTTCTTC.

The chain uses TRBV6-5 and TRBJ2-1; maybe TRBD1 (5 bases). Trimming stripped 6 bases from V and 2 bases from J, with 14 bases between. The germline CDR1 and CDR2 sequences are MNHEY and SVGAGI. This CDR3 has 15 residues. CDR3 protein: CASSRRGRPYNEQFF. The CDR3 DNA sequence: TGTGCCAGCAGCCGAAGGGGAAGACCCTACAATGAGCAGTTCTTC.

The chain employs TRBV19 and TRBJ1-1; tentative D call: TRBD1 (6 bases). The germline gives CDR1 LNHDA, CDR2 SQIVND (reference sequence). The CDR3 has 17 amino acids. V lost 4 bases and J lost 0, with 18 bases in between. CDR3 nucleotides: TGTGCCAGTAGTACCGTGACAGGACAAATTGTGAACACTGAAGCTTTCTTT. Translated: CASSTVTGQIVNTEAFF. The variable domain in full, completed from reference TRBV19 and TRBJ1-1, reads DGGITQSPKYLFRKEGQNVTLSCEQNLNHDAMYWYRQDPGQGLRLIYYSQIVNDFQKGDIAEGYSVSREKKESFPLTVTSAQKNPTAFYLCASSTVTGQIVNTEAFFGQGTRLTVV.

V is TRBV6-5 and J is TRBJ1-4; maybe TRBD1 (6 bases). V lost 8 bases and J 8 bases, leaving 21 bases between the germline ends. This CDR3 is 15 amino acids long. The germline V gene encodes CDR1 MNHEY and CDR2 SVGAGI. Here the CDR3 reads CASAPQGAGEEKLFF. CDR3 bases: TGTGCCAGCGCCCCACAAGGGGCAGGGGAGGAAAAACTGTTTTTT.

The CDR3 DNA reads as TGTGCCAGCAGCGCCCGTCCGGGATACACAGATACGCAGTATTTT. As protein: CASSARPGYTDTQYF. The J gene is TRBJ2-3, the V gene TRBV9; D is possibly TRBD2 (5 bases). Germline CDR1 and CDR2: SGDLS and YYNGEE. The CDR3 runs to 15 residues. Trimming pared 3 bases from V and 2 bases from J, leaving 13 bases between. Complete variable domain (other parts from reference TRBV9 and TRBJ2-3): DSGVTQTPKHLITATGQRVTLRCSPRSGDLSVYWYQQSLDQGLQFLIQYYNGEERAKGNILERFSAQQFPDLHSELNLSSLELGDSALYFCASSARPGYTDTQYFGPGTRLTVL.

CDR3 DNA sequence: TGTGCCAGCAGCCATTTAACCGGGACAGGGGGTACTGAAGCTTTCTTT. It specifies CASSHLTGTGGTEAFF. The chain uses TRBV3-1 (or the pseudogene TRBV3-2) and TRBJ1-1; 11 bases line up with TRBD1. CDR1 is LGHDT and CDR2 is YNNKEL in the germline V gene (reference sequence). Losses at the gene ends were 3 bases for V and 5 bases for J; bases not matched to a gene: 8. CDR3 length: 16 residues.

The chain combines TRBV11-2 with TRBJ2-1; D call uncertain. With 3 bases removed from V and 1 base from J, the gap between germline ends came to 10 bases. The CDR3 runs to 15 residues. Germline CDR1 reads SGHAT; CDR2 reads FQNNGV. This CDR3 reads CASSFNEESYNEQFF. Here the CDR3 DNA reads TGTGCCAGCAGCTTCAACGAGGAGTCCTACAATGAGCAGTTCTTC.

This chain connects TRBV6-5 to TRBJ2-3; 10 bases are a match to TRBD2. The junction had 6 bases not matched to a gene; V was cut back by 3 bases and J by 6 bases. This CDR3 has 15 amino acids. Germline V gene data show CDR1 as MNHEY and CDR2 as SVGAGI. DNA of the CDR3: TGTGCCAGCAGTTATAGCGGGGGGCGAAAGGATACGCAGTATTTT. Amino acid sequence: CASSYSGGRKDTQYF.

J is TRBJ2-7 and V is TRBV6-2 or TRBV6-3; 9 bases agree with TRBD1. This CDR3 contains 15 residues. V shed 6 bases, J shed 5 bases, and the junction held 11 bases outside the gene matches. The germline V gene has CDR1 MNHEY and CDR2 SVGEGT. CDR3 protein: CASSHPWTGDHEQYF. CDR3 bases: TGTGCCAGCAGCCATCCTTGGACAGGGGACCACGAGCAGTACTTC.

As DNA, the CDR3 is TGTGCCAGTAGTGATCGGGGACAACTCTATGGCTACACCTTC. It yields the protein CASSDRGQLYGYTF. The V call is TRBV19, the J call TRBJ1-2; perhaps TRBD1 as D (6 bases). V lost 5 bases to trimming and J lost 4 bases, with 14 bases between them. This CDR3 has 14 residues. Germline assignment: CDR1 LNHDA and CDR2 SQIVND (reference sequence).

The table lists this clone with a count of one. V is TRBV5-1 and J is TRBJ1-2; 7 positions agree with TRBD1. Germline CDR1 is SGHRS and CDR2 is YFSETQ. The ends lost 2 bases at V and 8 bases at J; junction bases unmatched: 9. The CDR3 runs to 14 residues. The CDR3 coding sequence is TGCGCCAGCAGCTTCCAGGGGGGACCTTACGGCTACACCTTC. Protein: CASSFQGGPYGYTF.

The chain links TRBV6-5 to TRBJ2-5; 9 nucleotides agree with TRBD2. Germline CDR1 reads MNHEY; CDR2 reads SVGAGI. The J segment lost 5 bases and the V segment lost 2 bases, leaving 6 bases of the junction unmatched. The CDR3 sequence is 15 residues long. CDR3 bases: TGTGCCAGCAGTTACGGGATAGCGGGAGACGAGACCCAGTACTTC. It specifies CASSYGIAGDETQYF.